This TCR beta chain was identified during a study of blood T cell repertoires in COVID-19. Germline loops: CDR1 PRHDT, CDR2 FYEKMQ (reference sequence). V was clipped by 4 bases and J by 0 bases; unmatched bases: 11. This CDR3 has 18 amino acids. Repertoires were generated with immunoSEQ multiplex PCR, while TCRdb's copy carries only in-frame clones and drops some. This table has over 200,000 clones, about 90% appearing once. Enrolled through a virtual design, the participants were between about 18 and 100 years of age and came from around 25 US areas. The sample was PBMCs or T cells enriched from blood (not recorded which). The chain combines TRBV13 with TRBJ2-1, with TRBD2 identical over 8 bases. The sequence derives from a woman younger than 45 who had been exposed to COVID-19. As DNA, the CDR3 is TGTGCCAGCAGCTCTCCGACTAGCGTTCTCGTCTCCTACAATGAGCAGTTCTTC. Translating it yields CASSSPTSVLVSYNEQFF.